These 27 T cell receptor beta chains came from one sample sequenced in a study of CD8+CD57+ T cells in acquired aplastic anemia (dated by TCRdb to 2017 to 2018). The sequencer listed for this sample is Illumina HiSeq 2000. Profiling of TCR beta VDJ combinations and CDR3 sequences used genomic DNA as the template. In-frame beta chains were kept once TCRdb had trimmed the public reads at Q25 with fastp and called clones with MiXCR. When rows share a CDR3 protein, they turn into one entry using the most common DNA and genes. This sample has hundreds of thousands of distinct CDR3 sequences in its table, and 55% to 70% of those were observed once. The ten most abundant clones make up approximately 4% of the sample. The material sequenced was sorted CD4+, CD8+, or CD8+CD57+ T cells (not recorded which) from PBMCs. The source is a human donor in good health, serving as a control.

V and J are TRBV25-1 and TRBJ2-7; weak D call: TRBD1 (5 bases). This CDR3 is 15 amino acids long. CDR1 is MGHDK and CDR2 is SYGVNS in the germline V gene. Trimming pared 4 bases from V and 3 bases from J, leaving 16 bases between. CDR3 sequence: CASSAQGANYYEQYF. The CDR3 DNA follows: TGTGCCAGCAGTGCCCAGGGCGCAAACTACTACGAGCAGTACTTC.

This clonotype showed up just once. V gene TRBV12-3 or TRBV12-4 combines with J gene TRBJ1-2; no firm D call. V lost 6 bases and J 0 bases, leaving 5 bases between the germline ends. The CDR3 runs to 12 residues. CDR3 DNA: TGTGCCAGCAGAAGGGCTAACTATGGCTACACCTTC. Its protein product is CASRRANYGYTF.

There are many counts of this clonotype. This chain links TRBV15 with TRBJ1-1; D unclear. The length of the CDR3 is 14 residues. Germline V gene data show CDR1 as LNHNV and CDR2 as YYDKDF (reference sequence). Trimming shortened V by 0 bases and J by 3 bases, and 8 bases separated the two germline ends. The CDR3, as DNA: TGTGCCACCAGCAGAGATAATGGGGACACTGAAGCTTTCTTT. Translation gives CATSRDNGDTEAFF.

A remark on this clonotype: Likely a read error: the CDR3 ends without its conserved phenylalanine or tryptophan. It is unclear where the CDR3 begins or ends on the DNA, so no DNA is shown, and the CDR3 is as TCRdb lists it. CDR3: CASSSQTGRANY. V is TRBV2 and J is TRBJ1-1; TRBD1 is the table's D call and was not checked against the DNA. Germline V gene lookup returns CDR1 SNHLY and CDR2 FYNNEI. The CDR3 has 12 amino acids, counting both end residues.

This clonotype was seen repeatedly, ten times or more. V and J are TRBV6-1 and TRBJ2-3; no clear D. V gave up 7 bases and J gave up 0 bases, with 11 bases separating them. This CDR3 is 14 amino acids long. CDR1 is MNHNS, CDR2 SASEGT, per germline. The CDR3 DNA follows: TGTGCCAGCACAAGGGCTGTAAGCACAGATACGCAGTATTTT. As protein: CASTRAVSTDTQYF.

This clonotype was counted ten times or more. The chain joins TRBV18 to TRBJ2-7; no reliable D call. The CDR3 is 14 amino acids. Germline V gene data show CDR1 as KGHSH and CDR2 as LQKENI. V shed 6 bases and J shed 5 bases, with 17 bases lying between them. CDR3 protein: CASSSSVGIHEQYF. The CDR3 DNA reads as TGTGCCAGCTCCTCTTCCGTGGGCATTCACGAGCAGTACTTC.

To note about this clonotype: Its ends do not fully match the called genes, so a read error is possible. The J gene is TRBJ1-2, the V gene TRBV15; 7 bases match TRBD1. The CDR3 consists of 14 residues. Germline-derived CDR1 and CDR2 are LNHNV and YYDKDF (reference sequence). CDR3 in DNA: TGTGCCACCAGCAGGACAGGGATGTGGGATGGCTCCCAGTTC. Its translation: CATSRTGMWDGSQF.

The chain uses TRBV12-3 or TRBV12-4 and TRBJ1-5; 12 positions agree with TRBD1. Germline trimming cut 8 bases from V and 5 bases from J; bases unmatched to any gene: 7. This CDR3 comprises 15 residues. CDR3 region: CASLGDRGQHQPQHF. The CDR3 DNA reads TGTGCCAGCTTGGGGGACAGGGGGCAGCATCAGCCCCAGCATTTT.

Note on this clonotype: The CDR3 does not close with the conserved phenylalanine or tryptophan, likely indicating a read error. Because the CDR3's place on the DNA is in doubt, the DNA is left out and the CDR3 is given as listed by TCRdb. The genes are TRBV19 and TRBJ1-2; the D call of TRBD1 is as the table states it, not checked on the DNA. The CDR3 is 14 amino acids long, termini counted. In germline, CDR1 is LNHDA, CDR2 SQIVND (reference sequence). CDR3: CASSTTRDTEAFFC.

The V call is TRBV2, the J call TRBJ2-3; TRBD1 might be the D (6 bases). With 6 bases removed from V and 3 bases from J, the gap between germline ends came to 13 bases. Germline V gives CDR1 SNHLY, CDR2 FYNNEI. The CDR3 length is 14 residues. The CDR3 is CASRDSQRTDTQYF. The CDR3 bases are TGTGCCAGCAGGGACAGCCAGAGGACAGATACGCAGTATTTT.

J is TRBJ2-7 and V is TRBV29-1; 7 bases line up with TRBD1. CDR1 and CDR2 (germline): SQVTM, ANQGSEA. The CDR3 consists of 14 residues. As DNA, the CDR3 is TGCAGTGCTTCCTACGGACACAGGGGAGACGAGCAGTACTTC. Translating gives CSASYGHRGDEQYF.

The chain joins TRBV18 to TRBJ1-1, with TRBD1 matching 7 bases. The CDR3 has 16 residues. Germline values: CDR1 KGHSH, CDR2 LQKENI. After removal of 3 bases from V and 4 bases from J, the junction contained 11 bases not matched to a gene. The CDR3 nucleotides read TGTGCCAGCTCACCTCTAGCGGAGGGGGCTGGCACTGAAGCTTTCTTT. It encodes CASSPLAEGAGTEAFF.

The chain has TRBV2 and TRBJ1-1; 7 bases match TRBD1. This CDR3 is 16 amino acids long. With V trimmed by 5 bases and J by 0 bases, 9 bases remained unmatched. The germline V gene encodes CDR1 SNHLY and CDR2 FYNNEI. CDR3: CASSSTPGGLNTEAFF. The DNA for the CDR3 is TGTGCCAGCAGTTCTACACCAGGGGGGCTGAACACTGAAGCTTTCTTT.

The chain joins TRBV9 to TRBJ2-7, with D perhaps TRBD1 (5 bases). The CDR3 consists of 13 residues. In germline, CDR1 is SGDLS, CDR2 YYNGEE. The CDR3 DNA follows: TGTGCCAGCAGGTTAGGGGTAGGATCCGAGCAGCACGTC. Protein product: CASRLGVGSEQHV.

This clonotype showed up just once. The CDR3 spells CSASTGGGYDGYTF. The CDR3 DNA is TGCAGTGCCAGTACAGGGGGCGGCTATGATGGCTACACCTTC. This chain joins TRBV20-1 and TRBJ1-2; 9 positions match TRBD1. Germline CDR1 DFQATT, CDR2 SNEGSKA (reference sequence). V lost 6 bases to trimming and J lost 6 bases; unmatched junction nucleotides: 11. The CDR3 is 14 residues long.

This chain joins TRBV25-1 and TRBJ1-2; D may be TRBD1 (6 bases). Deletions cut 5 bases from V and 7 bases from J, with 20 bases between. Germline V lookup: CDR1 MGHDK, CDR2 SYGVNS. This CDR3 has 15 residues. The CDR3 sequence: CASSPRRGGDTGYTF. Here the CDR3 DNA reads TGTGCCAGCAGTCCCCGTCGGGGAGGGGACACTGGCTACACCTTC.

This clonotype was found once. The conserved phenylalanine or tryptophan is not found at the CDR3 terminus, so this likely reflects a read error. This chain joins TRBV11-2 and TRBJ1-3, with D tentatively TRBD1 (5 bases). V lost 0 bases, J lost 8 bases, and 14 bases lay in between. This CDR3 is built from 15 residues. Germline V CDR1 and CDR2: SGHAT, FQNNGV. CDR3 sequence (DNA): TGTGCCAGCAGCTTAGAGAGCAGGGCTGTGGACACCATATATCTT. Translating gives CASSLESRAVDTIYL.

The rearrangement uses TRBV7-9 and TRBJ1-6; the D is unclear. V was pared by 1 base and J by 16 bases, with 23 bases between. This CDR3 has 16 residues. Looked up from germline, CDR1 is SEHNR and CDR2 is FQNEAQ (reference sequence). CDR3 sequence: CASSLDQKENGSFLHF. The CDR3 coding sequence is TGTGCCAGCAGCTTAGATCAAAAAGAGAACGGGTCTTTTCTCCACTTT.

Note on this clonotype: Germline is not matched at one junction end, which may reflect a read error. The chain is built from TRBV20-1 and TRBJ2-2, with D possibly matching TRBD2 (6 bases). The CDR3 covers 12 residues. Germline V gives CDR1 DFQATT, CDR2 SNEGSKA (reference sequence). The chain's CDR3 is CSLRVASGGLFF. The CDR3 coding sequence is TGCAGTTTAAGAGTAGCGTCCGGGGGGCTGTTTTTT.

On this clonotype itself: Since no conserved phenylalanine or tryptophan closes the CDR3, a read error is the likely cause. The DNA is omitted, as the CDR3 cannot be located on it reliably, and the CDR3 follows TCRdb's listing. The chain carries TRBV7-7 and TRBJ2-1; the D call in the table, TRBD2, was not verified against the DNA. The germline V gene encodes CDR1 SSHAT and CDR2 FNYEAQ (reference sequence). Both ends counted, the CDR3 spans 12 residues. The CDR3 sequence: CASSINRRQKLY.

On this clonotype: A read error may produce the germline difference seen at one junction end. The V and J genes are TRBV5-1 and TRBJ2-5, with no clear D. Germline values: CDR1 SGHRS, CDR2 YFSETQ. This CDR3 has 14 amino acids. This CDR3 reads CASSLAVGQATQYF. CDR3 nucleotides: TGTGCCAGCAGCTTGGCGGTAGGTCAAGCGACCCAGTACTTC.

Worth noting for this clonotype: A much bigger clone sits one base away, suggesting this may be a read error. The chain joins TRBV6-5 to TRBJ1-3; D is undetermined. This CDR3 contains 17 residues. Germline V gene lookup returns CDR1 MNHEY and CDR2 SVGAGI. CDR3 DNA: TGTGCCAGCAGTTACCCCGTCCGTCACACCTCTGGAGACACCATATATTTT. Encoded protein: CASSYPVRHTSGDTIYF.

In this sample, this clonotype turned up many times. Here the CDR3 reads CASSQDFPSGGFTDTQYF. CDR3 bases: TGCGCCAGCAGCCAAGATTTCCCTAGCGGGGGATTCACAGATACGCAGTATTTT. V gene TRBV4-3 combines with J gene TRBJ2-3; 10 bases map to TRBD2. The V segment lost 0 bases and the J segment 2 bases; nucleotides outside the gene matches: 8. CDR1 and CDR2 from the germline V gene are LGHNA and YSLEER. There are 18 residues in the CDR3.

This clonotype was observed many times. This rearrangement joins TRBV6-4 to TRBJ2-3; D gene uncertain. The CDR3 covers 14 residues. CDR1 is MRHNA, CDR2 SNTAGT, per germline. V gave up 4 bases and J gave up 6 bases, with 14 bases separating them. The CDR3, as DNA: TGTGCCAGCAGTGTCGGGCCCAGTTCGGATACGCAGTATTTT. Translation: CASSVGPSSDTQYF.

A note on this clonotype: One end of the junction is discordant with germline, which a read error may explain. The CDR3 spells CASSVEGRDEPHHF. As DNA, the CDR3 is TGTGCCAGCAGCGTAGAGGGCAGGGACGAACCCCACCACTTT. This chain links TRBV7-8 with TRBJ1-6; D may be TRBD1 (5 bases). Looked up from germline, CDR1 is SGHVS and CDR2 is FQNEAQ. The CDR3 runs to 14 residues.

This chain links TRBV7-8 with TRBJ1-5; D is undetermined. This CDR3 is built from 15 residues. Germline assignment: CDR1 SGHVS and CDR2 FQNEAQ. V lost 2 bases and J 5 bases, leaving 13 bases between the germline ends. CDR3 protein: CASSLWYGKDQPQHF. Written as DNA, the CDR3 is TGTGCCAGCAGCTTATGGTACGGGAAGGATCAGCCCCAGCATTTT.

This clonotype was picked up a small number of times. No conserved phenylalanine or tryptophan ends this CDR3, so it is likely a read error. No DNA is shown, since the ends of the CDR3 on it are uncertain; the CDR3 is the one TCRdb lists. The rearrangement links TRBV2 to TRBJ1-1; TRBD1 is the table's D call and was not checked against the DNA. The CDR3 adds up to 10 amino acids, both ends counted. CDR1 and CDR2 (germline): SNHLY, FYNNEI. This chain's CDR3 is CASSGRQGAV.